Sequencing of this T cell receptor (beta chain) was carried out in a study of PD-L1 blockade in urothelial cancer. At the level of the study: The authors examined blood 3 weeks (second dose) and 6 weeks after treatment start. The study recovered a median of 141,255 T cells per blood sample.

The time point here: pretreatment peripheral blood. Peripheral blood mononuclear cells were collected from every patient before and during treatment, yielding between 1 and 8 samples per patient. Libraries were prepared by immunoSEQ multiplex PCR; TCRdb keeps only in-frame clonotypes and omits some of them. This sample has some 80,000 clones, with around four fifths found just once. CDR1 is GTSNPN and CDR2 is SVGIG in the germline V gene (reference sequence). This CDR3 has 15 amino acids. Trimming took 3 bases from V and 7 from J, leaving 19 bases between them. The sequences come from PBMCs, collected around atezolizumab (anti-PD-L1) treatment. This chain uses TRBV30 with TRBJ2-1; weak D call: TRBD2 (5 bases). This TCR came from a man in his forties with urothelial cancer. This chain's CDR3 is CAWRIAGPRPNEQFF. CDR3 in DNA: TGTGCCTGGAGGATCGCGGGCCCGCGGCCTAATGAGCAGTTCTTC.